Shown below are 4 T cell receptor beta chains from a single sample sequenced in a study of control samples from healthy donors and cancer patients. The repertoire was sequenced with immunoSEQ multiplex PCR; TCRdb's copy has only in-frame clones and lacks some. Recorded for this sample: about 210,000 clones. The material sequenced was blood. These receptors were obtained from a woman aged 25-40 years in good health.

The chain combines TRBV5-1 with TRBJ1-2; a possible D gene is TRBD1 (5 bases). The length of the CDR3 is 14 residues. Per germline, CDR1 SGHRS and CDR2 YFSETQ. The V end lost 1 base, the J end lost 3 bases, and 10 bases lay between the germline ends. The CDR3 sequence is CASSLQGLDYGYTF. CDR3 DNA sequence: TGCGCCAGCAGCTTGCAGGGCCTCGACTATGGCTACACCTTC.

The gene calls are TRBV3-1 (or the pseudogene TRBV3-2) and TRBJ1-1, with D unresolved. V shed 0 bases and J shed 1 base, with 6 bases lying between them. The CDR3 spans 14 residues. Germline CDR1 is LGHDT and CDR2 is YNNKEL (reference sequence). Here the CDR3 DNA reads TGTGCCAGCAGCCAAGACGGGCAGAACACTGAAGCTTTCTTT. This translates into CASSQDGQNTEAFF.

The rearrangement joins TRBV9 to TRBJ2-7; no clear D gene. Trimming took 3 bases from V and 7 from J, leaving 14 bases between them. There are 13 residues in the CDR3. Germline loops: CDR1 SGDLS, CDR2 YYNGEE. Here the CDR3 DNA reads TGTGCCAGCAGCGCTACAGCGTATCAGGAGCAGTACTTC. Protein sequence: CASSATAYQEQYF.

CDR3 sequence: CASSWGATNEKLFF. Written as DNA, the CDR3 is TGTGCCAGCAGTTGGGGGGCAACTAATGAAAAACTGTTTTTT. The chain recombines TRBV6-5 with TRBJ1-4; possibly TRBD1 for D (5 bases). This CDR3 comprises 14 residues. The germline CDR1 and CDR2 sequences are MNHEY and SVGAGI. V gave up 4 bases and J gave up 0 bases, with 6 bases separating them.